This T cell receptor beta chain was documented in a study of blood T cells in healthy people across ages. Together with a sample-barcoded 5' primer, a J-beta primer mix was included in a second PCR lasting about 7 to 12 cycles. TCRdb reprocessed the 5' RACE reads via MiXCR and lists one record per CDR3 protein. The profile shows more than 550,000 distinct CDR3 sequences, 22% of them singletons. The CDR3 consists of 16 residues. The V gene end was trimmed by 4 bases and the J gene end by 0 bases; junction bases not matched to a gene: 8. In germline, CDR1 is KGHDR, CDR2 SFDVKD. Sample: blood. This chain connects TRBV24-1 to TRBJ2-7; 7 nucleotides agree with TRBD1. The TCR comes from a man between 70 and 80 years old in good health. CDR3 nucleotide sequence: TGTGCCACCAGTGACTGGGACAGCAATTACTCCTACGAGCAGTACTTC. It translates to CATSDWDSNYSYEQYF.